This is a list of T cell receptor beta chains from one sample in a study of CD8 T cells in ankylosing spondylitis. In TCRdb, the 5' RACE reads were re-called with MiXCR into one record per CDR3 protein. This sample has tens of thousands of distinct CDR3 sequences, with 7.2% found just once. The source material was blood, either unsorted or a sorted T cell fraction (not recorded which). The receptors derive from a male donor with ankylosing spondylitis or in good health (not recorded which). CDR3s include the opening cysteine and the closing phenylalanine or tryptophan. Fields, in order: D gene, clone size, J gene, V gene, CDR3 DNA, CDR3 protein. A D gene is named only where the DNA matches it firmly. The size entry is marked missing in some rows and otherwise reads once, few, many or a size class.

- few TRBJ2-7 TRBV29-1 TGCAGCGTTGAAGATCGACCCTACGAGCAGTACTTC CSVEDRPYEQYF
- few TRBJ2-3 TRBV7-6 TGTGCCAGCAGCCTCGGACAGACTAGCACAGATACGCAGTATTTT CASSLGQTSTDTQYF
TRBD1 medium-sized TRBJ2-1 TRBV5-1 TGCGCCAGCAGCCGACAGGGGGCCAATGAGCAGTTCTTC CASSRQGANEQFF
- many TRBJ1-2 TRBV19 TGTGCCAGTAAGGGATCGGTAACTAACTATGGCTACACCTTC CASKGSVTNYGYTF
- few TRBJ2-3 TRBV11-2 TGTGCCAGCAGCTTATCTGTGGGAGTGGGAGATACGCAGTATTTT CASSLSVGVGDTQYF
- - TRBJ2-7 TRBV21-1 TGTGCCAGCAGCAATTTTAGGGAGCAGTACTTC CASSNFREQYF
- - TRBJ2-3 TRBV6-6 TGTGCCAGCAGCTCCTTGGGCGGAGAAGATACGCAGTATTTT CASSSLGGEDTQYF
- many TRBJ2-5 TRBV6-2/TRBV6-3 TGTGCCAGCAGTTACGGACAAGCACAAGAGACCCAGTACTTC CASSYGQAQETQYF
- many TRBJ1-5 TRBV7-1 TGTGCCAGCAGCTCGTCGTCGCGGCTCAATCAGCCCCAGCATTTT CASSSSSRLNQPQHF
- many TRBJ2-2 TRBV3-1 TGTGCCAGCAGCCAAGATCCTATTTCCGGGGAGCTGTTTTTT CASSQDPISGELFF
- - TRBJ2-1 TRBV20-1 TGCAGTGCTAGTGAGGGTAGGGCGGGCCCGGGGTACAATGAGCAGTTCTTC CSASEGRAGPGYNEQFF
TRBD1 many TRBJ2-5 TRBV24-1 TGTGCCACCAGTGATTTGGGGACAGGGCCGATTCAAGAGACCCAGTACTTC CATSDLGTGPIQETQYF
TRBD2 many TRBJ2-3 TRBV12-3/TRBV12-4 TGTGCCAGCAGTTTATTTGGGGTCATGGCTAGCGGAAACACAGATACGCAGTATTTT CASSLFGVMASGNTDTQYF
- medium-sized TRBJ2-7 TRBV5-1 TGCGCCAGCAGCGACTCCGGGACCATCTACGAGCAGTACTTC CASSDSGTIYEQYF
- many TRBJ2-1 TRBV29-1 TGCAGCGTTACAGGGTTGGCGAATGAGCAGTTCTTC CSVTGLANEQFF
- many TRBJ2-2 TRBV5-1 TGCGCCAGCAGCTCGACGCTAGGATGGGACACCGGGGAGCTGTTTTTT CASSSTLGWDTGELFF
TRBD2 medium-sized TRBJ2-1 TRBV12-3/TRBV12-4 TGTGCCAGCAGGGCTAGCGGGAGGGATGAGCAGTTCTTT CASRASGRDEQFF
- many TRBJ2-5 TRBV10-2 TGCGCCAGCACCCCTCGGGCAAGGGAGACCCAGTACTTC CASTPRARETQYF
- many TRBJ1-2 TRBV6-1 TGTGCCAGCAGAAGGGGTCTTGCTAACTATGGCTACACCTTC CASRRGLANYGYTF
- many TRBJ2-6 TRBV12-3/TRBV12-4 TGTGCCAGCAGCTTCCGACAGGTCTCTGGGGCCAACGTCCTGACTTTC CASSFRQVSGANVLTF